Shown below are 2 T cell receptor beta chains from a single sample sequenced in a study of blood T cell repertoires in COVID-19. Only in-frame clones appear in the TCRdb table, and some are missing; sequencing was by immunoSEQ multiplex PCR. The sample holds around 230,000 clones; 70% to 85% are singletons and the top ten take around 16%. The sample taken for sequencing was PBMCs or T cells enriched from blood (not recorded which). These receptor sequences come from a man aged 40-49 years who had recovered from COVID-19.

V usage is TRBV7-9 and J usage is TRBJ2-3, with D uncertain. The CDR3 loop spans 12 amino acids. Germline CDR1 is SEHNR and CDR2 is FQNEAQ (reference sequence). V gave up 5 bases and J gave up 2 bases, with 5 bases separating them. DNA for the CDR3: TGTGCCAGCAGCAGAGTCACAGATACGCAGTATTTT. Encoded protein: CASSRVTDTQYF.

The chain carries TRBV5-6 and TRBJ2-7; D possibly corresponds to TRBD2 (6 bases). Deletions cut 4 bases from V and 7 bases from J, with 15 bases between. Germline lookup yields CDR1 SGHDT and CDR2 YYEEEE. This CDR3 has 13 amino acids. The chain's CDR3 is CASSPRRGREQYF. CDR3 DNA sequence: TGTGCCAGCAGCCCCCGGCGGGGTCGGGAGCAGTACTTC.